Shown below are 17 T cell receptor beta chains from a single sample sequenced in a study of CD8+ T cells in alopecia areata. Sequencing relied on a cDNA template that was reverse transcribed from extracted RNA. Generated by immunoSEQ multiplex PCR, the TCRdb table keeps only in-frame clones and is missing some. Among around 300,000 clones listed, about 60% were seen once. Treatment indicated: oral pan-JAK inhibitor, 5-10 mg twice daily. The sequencing here drew on CD4+ T cells sorted from blood, taken between weeks 51 and 52, from a patient treated with tofacitinib. The receptors were sampled from a human donor with alopecia areata.

J is TRBJ1-1 and V is TRBV29-1; 10 bases align to TRBD1. Germline V gives CDR1 SQVTM, CDR2 ANQGSEA. Trimming removed 6 bases from V and 0 bases from J; junction bases left unmatched: 7. This CDR3 has 15 residues. The CDR3 nucleotides are TGCAGCGTACTCGGACAGGGGGGAATGAACACTGAAGCTTTCTTT. It is translated as CSVLGQGGMNTEAFF.

This clone was found a few times. The CDR3 region has the DNA TGTGCCAGCAGCTTAGATCCCAAAGAGACCCAGTACTTC. It translates to CASSLDPKETQYF. The chain uses TRBV7-8 and TRBJ2-5, with no clear D. The CDR3 extends over 13 amino acids. Germline CDR1 and CDR2: SGHVS and FQNEAQ. V lost 1 base, J lost 3 bases, and 6 bases lay in between.

The chain combines TRBV2 with TRBJ1-1; D unclear. The CDR3 sequence is 12 residues long. Germline V gene lookup returns CDR1 SNHLY and CDR2 FYNNEI. The V end was cut by 2 bases, the J end by 11 bases, with 12 bases between. Here the CDR3 reads CASSETRVRAFF. In nucleotides, the CDR3 is TGTGCCAGCAGTGAAACCCGGGTGAGGGCTTTCTTT.

A remark on this clone: Other nucleotide sequences from this sample produce the same CDR3. V and J are TRBV9 and TRBJ2-3; unclear D gene. Germline CDR1 is SGDLS and CDR2 is YYNGEE. The CDR3 sequence is 15 residues long. V gave up 0 bases and J gave up 0 bases, with 8 bases separating them. This CDR3 is CASSVVGWSTDTQYF. The CDR3 DNA follows: TGTGCCAGCAGCGTAGTAGGCTGGAGCACAGATACGCAGTATTTT.

This clone has just a few counts. The chain is built from TRBV18 and TRBJ2-1; D gene unclear. The CDR3 totals 11 residues. Germline CDR1 KGHSH, CDR2 LQKENI. V was clipped by 5 bases and J by 10 bases, with 9 bases between them. This CDR3 reads CASSKQEEQFF. CDR3 nucleotide sequence: TGTGCCAGCTCAAAACAAGAAGAGCAGTTCTTC.

This clone was picked up a small number of times. The V gene is TRBV2, the J gene TRBJ2-1, with D tentatively TRBD1 or TRBD2 (5 bases each). Trimming left V 3 bases short and J 9 bases short, with 12 bases between. Per germline, CDR1 SNHLY and CDR2 FYNNEI. The CDR3 consists of 13 residues. The CDR3: CASSDSRDGEQFF. In nucleotides, the CDR3 is TGTGCCAGCAGTGATTCAAGGGACGGTGAGCAGTTCTTC.

The chain joins TRBV30 to TRBJ2-1; D ambiguous. The CDR3 spans 10 residues. Germline loops: CDR1 GTSNPN, CDR2 SVGIG (reference sequence). V lost 2 bases and J lost 8, with 4 bases in between. The CDR3 nucleotides are TGTGCCTGGAGTAGGGATGAGCAGTTCTTC. This encodes CAWSRDEQFF.

This clone has a handful of counts. The chain joins TRBV4-3 to TRBJ2-5; 8 nucleotides agree with TRBD1. The CDR3 spans 15 residues. V was clipped by 3 bases and J by 5 bases; unmatched bases: 8. Germline CDR1 and CDR2: LGHNA and YSLEER. The chain's CDR3 is CASSQQGAIGETQYF. Written as DNA, the CDR3 is TGCGCCAGCAGCCAGCAGGGGGCAATCGGGGAGACCCAGTACTTC.

The chain uses TRBV25-1 and TRBJ1-2; possibly TRBD1 for D (6 bases). V lost 0 bases, J lost 8 bases, and 13 bases lay in between. The CDR3 covers 14 residues. The V gene's germline CDR1 is MGHDK and CDR2 SYGVNS. Here the CDR3 DNA reads TGTGCCAGCAGTGAATATTGGGGGGCCGGCGGCTACACCTTC. Protein: CASSEYWGAGGYTF.

The CDR3 protein is CASSLVLPGRIQYF. Here the CDR3 DNA reads TGTGCCAGCAGCTTAGTTCTGCCCGGGCGCATTCAGTACTTC. The chain couples TRBV7-2 to TRBJ2-4; D gene ambiguous. Trimming took off 1 base at V and 9 bases at J, with 13 bases between the two ends. The CDR3 consists of 14 residues. Germline-derived CDR1 and CDR2 are SGHTA and FQGNSA.

V usage is TRBV18 and J usage is TRBJ1-5; D unclear. Germline-derived CDR1 and CDR2 are KGHSH and LQKENI. The CDR3 extends over 12 amino acids. Between the trimmed V and J ends, which lost 0 bases and 5 bases, there was a span of 2 bases. The CDR3: CASSPPDQPQHF. CDR3 DNA sequence: TGTGCCAGCTCACCACCGGATCAGCCCCAGCATTTT.

The chain links TRBV30 to TRBJ1-1; perhaps TRBD1 as D (6 bases). This CDR3 comprises 11 residues. Germline CDR1 is GTSNPN and CDR2 is SVGIG (reference sequence). V lost 3 bases to trimming and J lost 11 bases, with 13 bases between them. Here the CDR3 reads CAWSADRIAFF. CDR3 nucleotides: TGTGCCTGGAGCGCGGACAGAATTGCTTTCTTT.

The J gene is TRBJ1-2, the V gene TRBV30; D unclear. CDR1 is GTSNPN and CDR2 is SVGIG in the germline V gene (reference sequence). The V gene lost 3 bases and the J gene lost 8 bases, with 10 bases spanning the gap. This CDR3 comprises 11 residues. The CDR3 sequence is CAWRAPGGYTF. The CDR3 DNA follows: TGTGCCTGGAGGGCCCCGGGCGGCTACACCTTC.

This clone was picked up one time. The rearrangement joins TRBV4-1 to TRBJ2-7; 9 bases line up with TRBD2. With V trimmed by 5 bases and J by 1 base, 3 bases remained unmatched. Germline CDR1 and CDR2: MGHRA and YSYEKL. The CDR3 is made up of 14 amino acids. This CDR3 is CASSWTSESYEQYF. In nucleotides, the CDR3 is TGCGCCAGCAGCTGGACTAGCGAGTCCTACGAGCAGTACTTC.

The V call is TRBV25-1, the J call TRBJ2-1; tentatively, D is TRBD1 (6 bases). The V end was cut by 1 base, the J end by 10 bases, with 11 bases between. The CDR3 extends over 13 amino acids. CDR1 and CDR2 from the germline V gene are MGHDK and SYGVNS. This chain's CDR3 is CASSESGAREQFF. CDR3 nucleotides: TGTGCCAGCAGTGAATCAGGGGCTCGGGAGCAGTTCTTC.

This rearrangement joins TRBV7-2 to TRBJ1-2; 8 nucleotides line up with TRBD1. The CDR3 runs to 16 residues. Germline trimming cut 1 base from V and 5 bases from J; bases unmatched to any gene: 9. CDR1 and CDR2 (germline): SGHTA, FQGNSA. In nucleotides, the CDR3 is TGTGCCAGCAGCTTAGTTTGGACAGGGAGTATTTATGGCTACACCTTC. Its translation: CASSLVWTGSIYGYTF.

The chain links TRBV4-3 to TRBJ2-3, with 13 positions matching TRBD2. Germline V gene data show CDR1 as LGHNA and CDR2 as YSLEER. V was clipped by 5 bases and J by 3 bases; unmatched bases: 2. The CDR3 length is 15 residues. CDR3 sequence (DNA): TGCGCCAGCAGCAAACTAGCGGGGGGGACAGATACGCAGTATTTT. Protein sequence: CASSKLAGGTDTQYF.